A selection of T cell receptor beta chains follows, all from one sample in a study of OX40 agonist ivuxolimab in advanced cancers. TCRdb's table, derived via immunoSEQ multiplex PCR, lists solely in-frame clones and lacks some. Among tens of thousands of clones, 90% to 95% were seen once, and the ten largest hold 1.5% to 2%. This material consisted of CD4+ or CD8+ T cells sorted from blood, taken in a trial of the OX40 agonist ivuxolimab. Source of these receptors: an adult with an advanced solid tumor such as melanoma, head and neck, liver or kidney cancer. Each CDR3 is given with its conserved first and last residue. A D gene is named only where the DNA matches it firmly. Part of the rows lack a size; the others show once, few, many or a class for expanded clones.

.	.	14	TRBV11-2	TRBJ1-3	CASSLTGIGNTIYF	TGTGCCAGCAGCTTAACAGGGATTGGAAACACCATATATTTT
.	.	13	TRBV6-5	TRBJ1-6	CASSPILWSPLHF	TGTGCCAGCAGTCCGATCTTGTGGTCACCCCTCCACTTT
.	.	13	TRBV7-2	TRBJ1-2	CASSKGDSYGYTF	TGTGCCAGCAGCAAGGGGGATTCCTATGGCTACACCTTC
.	.	16	TRBV28	TRBJ1-2	CASSSLPPGTEYGYTF	TGTGCCAGCAGTTCGCTCCCCCCCGGGACGGAATATGGCTACACCTTC
.	.	15	TRBV5-1	TRBJ2-5	CASSPGTPGTETQYF	TGCGCCAGCAGCCCCGGGACTCCGGGAACAGAGACCCAGTACTTC
.	.	14	TRBV7-2	TRBJ1-1	CASSQQAGETEAFF	TGTGCCAGCAGTCAACAGGCAGGGGAGACTGAAGCTTTCTTT
.	.	16	TRBV23-1	TRBJ1-5	CASSRIRGPGNQPQHF	TGCGCCAGCAGTCGTATCAGGGGCCCCGGCAATCAGCCCCAGCATTTT
.	once	15	TRBV6-6	TRBJ2-7	CASSYVGATAYEQYF	TGTGCCAGCAGTTACGTGGGGGCGACCGCCTACGAGCAGTACTTC
TRBD1	once	14	TRBV6-6	TRBJ2-7	CASSRAGQGYEQYF	TGTGCCAGCAGTCGCGCGGGACAGGGGTACGAGCAGTACTTC
.	.	15	TRBV4-3	TRBJ2-1	CASSPEGGAWNEQFF	TGCGCCAGCAGCCCCGAGGGGGGGGCGTGGAATGAGCAGTTCTTC
TRBD1	once	14	TRBV5-1	TRBJ1-1	CASSIGTVNTEAFF	TGCGCCAGCAGCATAGGGACAGTGAACACTGAAGCTTTCTTT
TRBD1	.	15	TRBV6-5	TRBJ2-1	CASSPGTGGKGEQFF	TGTGCCAGCAGTCCCGGGACAGGGGGTAAAGGTGAGCAGTTCTTC
TRBD1	.	16	TRBV27	TRBJ1-2	CASSLSIQTGRQGYTF	TGTGCCAGCAGTTTATCGATTCAGACAGGGCGGCAGGGCTACACCTTC
.	.	16	TRBV11-2	TRBJ2-7	CASTPMSGADSYEQYF	TGTGCCAGCACACCAATGTCAGGGGCAGATTCCTACGAGCAGTACTTC
.	once	15	TRBV5-4	TRBJ2-3	CASSPTRGRTDTQYF	TGTGCCAGCAGCCCAACTCGGGGACGCACAGATACGCAGTATTTT
.	.	13	TRBV6-1	TRBJ1-2	CASGQQMNYGYTF	TGTGCCAGCGGACAACAGATGAACTATGGCTACACCTTC
TRBD1	.	17	TRBV7-3	TRBJ1-1	CASSPSAAPGQGLGAFF	TGTGCCAGCAGCCCATCCGCTGCGCCGGGACAGGGTTTGGGTGCTTTCTTT
TRBD1	.	13	TRBV6-6	TRBJ1-2	CASSRTGPSGYTF	TGTGCCAGCAGCCGGACAGGCCCCAGCGGCTACACCTTC
TRBD1	.	16	TRBV4-1	TRBJ1-5	CASSQDPGQGAQPQHF	TGCGCCAGCAGCCAAGACCCCGGGCAGGGGGCTCAGCCCCAGCATTTT
.	.	16	TRBV18	TRBJ2-5	CASSPGTDRIQETQYF	TGTGCCAGCTCACCCGGGACCGACCGAATCCAAGAGACCCAGTACTTC
.	.	14	TRBV5-8	TRBJ2-7	CASSLMSASYEQYF	TGTGCCAGCAGCTTGATGAGCGCCTCCTACGAGCAGTACTTC
TRBD2	.	16	TRBV9	TRBJ2-3	CASSQELAGGSDTQYF	TGTGCCAGCAGCCAAGAGCTAGCGGGAGGTTCAGATACGCAGTATTTT
.	.	13	TRBV6-6	TRBJ2-7	CASSPQRVHEQYF	TGTGCCAGCAGCCCCCAGCGGGTCCACGAGCAGTACTTC
.	once	14	TRBV5-4	TRBJ1-1	CASSFDRRNTEAFF	TGTGCCAGCAGCTTTGACAGGCGGAACACTGAAGCTTTCTTT
.	.	14	TRBV27	TRBJ1-2	CASSLRAGVHGYTF	TGTGCCAGCAGTTTACGGGCAGGGGTGCACGGCTACACCTTC
.	.	14	TRBV6-5	TRBJ2-5	CASSYRRGGETQYF	TGTGCCAGCAGTTATCGCAGGGGCGGGGAGACCCAGTACTTC
.	.	17	TRBV4-1	TRBJ1-3	CASSPESTRNSGNTIYF	TGCGCCAGCAGCCCCGAGTCGACACGGAACTCTGGAAACACCATATATTTT
TRBD2	.	16	TRBV10-3	TRBJ2-1	CAISESASGINNEQFF	TGTGCCATCAGTGAGTCGGCTAGCGGGATTAACAATGAGCAGTTCTTC
.	.	13	TRBV18	TRBJ1-1	CASSPGQPTEAFF	TGTGCCAGCTCACCCGGACAGCCCACTGAAGCTTTCTTT
.	few	14	TRBV2	TRBJ2-7	CASRTGSSGSEQYF	TGTGCCAGCAGGACAGGAAGCTCCGGCAGCGAGCAGTACTTC
TRBD2	.	17	TRBV5-1	TRBJ2-1	CASSSLAGGHPYNEQFF	TGCGCCAGCAGCTCACTAGCGGGAGGCCATCCCTACAATGAGCAGTTCTTC
TRBD2	.	11	TRBV30	TRBJ2-1	CAWRGLDEQFF	TGTGCCTGGAGAGGACTAGATGAGCAGTTCTTC
.	.	14	TRBV6-6	TRBJ1-2	CASSYSATDDGYTF	TGTGCCAGCAGTTACTCGGCGACGGACGATGGCTACACCTTC
.	.	15	TRBV6-1	TRBJ2-5	CASSEGGSYQETQYF	TGTGCCAGCAGTGAAGGGGGCAGTTATCAAGAGACCCAGTACTTC